The rows below give T cell receptor beta chains drawn from one sample of a study of T cell clonotyping in hematopoietic cell transplantation. The protocol was immunoSEQ multiplex PCR, while the TCRdb copy is restricted to in-frame clones and leaves out a portion. The sample holds approximately 50,000 clones, just over 85% seen once. This specimen consisted of peripheral blood mononuclear cells, obtained before stem cell transplant. These receptors were obtained from a man aged 55 to 70 with biphenotypic leukemia. Some clones in this sample may be carry-over from other donors' samples. CDR3s include the opening cysteine and the closing phenylalanine or tryptophan. A D gene is named only where the DNA matches it firmly.

TRBV2	TRBJ2-5	-	TGTGCCAGCACCTCCGGGACACAAGAGACCCAGTACTTC	CASTSGTQETQYF
TRBV4-2	TRBJ2-2	-	TGTGCCAGCAGCTTCGAGGTCCTTTCAAACACCGGGGAGCTGTTTTTT	CASSFEVLSNTGELFF
TRBV4-1	TRBJ2-3	TRBD2	TGCGCCAGCAGCCAATGGACTAGCGGATCGGCAGATACGCAGTATTTT	CASSQWTSGSADTQYF
TRBV4-1	TRBJ2-3	TRBD2	TGCGCCAGCAGCCAAGTTTCGGCTAGCGGCGGCTCGGCAGATACGCAGTATTTT	CASSQVSASGGSADTQYF
TRBV28	TRBJ1-2	TRBD1	TGTGCCAGCAGGGACAGCCGGACAGGGTCCCTCTATGGCTACACCTTC	CASRDSRTGSLYGYTF
TRBV5-4	TRBJ2-3	-	TGTGCCAGCAGCTTGGGCCGAGAGGGCACAGATACGCAGTATTTT	CASSLGREGTDTQYF
TRBV11-2	TRBJ1-2	TRBD1	TGTGCCAGCAGCTTAGACCTACAGGGGGCGGATAACTATGGCTACACCTTC	CASSLDLQGADNYGYTF
TRBV11-2	TRBJ1-1	TRBD1	TGTGCCAGCAGCTTAGATCCCCAGGGCAGGGGGCAAGCTTTCTTT	CASSLDPQGRGQAFF
TRBV7-2	TRBJ1-3	-	TGTGCCAGCAGCCTAAACAGAGGAAACACCATATATTTT	CASSLNRGNTIYF
TRBV11-3	TRBJ2-3	-	TGTGCCAGCAGCTTAGGCCGGGAGGATACGCAGTATTTT	CASSLGREDTQYF
TRBV30	TRBJ2-7	TRBD2	TGTGCCTGGAGTGTACAGCCTAGCGGGAGGGGATCGAGCTCCTACGAGCAGTACTTC	CAWSVQPSGRGSSSYEQYF